These 28 T cell receptor beta chains were all obtained from the same sample, sequenced in a study of blood T cell repertoires in COVID-19. Assay used: immunoSEQ multiplex PCR; TCRdb lists only in-frame clones, some missing. The table includes some 280,000 clones, 89% detected once. What was sequenced was peripheral blood. Receptors were obtained from a woman aged 60-75 years with acute or convalescent COVID-19.

This chain uses TRBV9 with TRBJ1-2, with a weak D call TRBD1 (5 bases). Deletions cut 5 bases from V and 4 bases from J, with 9 bases between. Germline loops: CDR1 SGDLS, CDR2 YYNGEE. The CDR3 has 12 residues. The CDR3 DNA follows: TGTGCCAGCAGAAGCGGGACCTATGGCTACACCTTC. It specifies CASRSGTYGYTF. The entire variable domain, with the rest obtained from reference TRBV9 and TRBJ1-2, is as follows: DSGVTQTPKHLITATGQRVTLRCSPRSGDLSVYWYQQSLDQGLQFLIQYYNGEERAKGNILERFSAQQFPDLHSELNLSSLELGDSALYFCASRSGTYGYTFGSGTRLTVV.

This chain joins TRBV18 and TRBJ1-1, with a tentative D call TRBD1 (5 bases). The CDR3 is 16 amino acids. V was clipped by 3 bases and J by 0 bases, with 14 bases between them. The germline V gene encodes CDR1 KGHSH and CDR2 LQKENI. The CDR3 is CASSPIEGRVNTEAFF. In DNA form, the CDR3 reads TGTGCCAGCTCACCTATCGAGGGGAGGGTGAACACTGAAGCTTTCTTT.

V is TRBV5-4 and J is TRBJ2-1, with 8 bases identical to TRBD2. This CDR3 comprises 15 residues. V lost 5 bases and J lost 0; bases outside the gene matches: 4. The germline CDR1 and CDR2 sequences are SGHNT and YYREEE (reference sequence). The CDR3 here is CASSPGTSSYNEQFF. The CDR3 DNA sequence: TGTGCCAGCAGTCCCGGGACTAGCTCCTACAATGAGCAGTTCTTC. The entire variable domain, with the rest obtained from reference TRBV5-4 and TRBJ2-1, is as follows: ETGVTQSPTHLIKTRGQQVTLRCSSQSGHNTVSWYQQALGQGPQFIFQYYREEENGRGNFPPRFSGLQFPNYSSELNVNALELDDSALYLCASSPGTSSYNEQFFGPGTRLTVL.

The chain is built from TRBV5-5 and TRBJ1-4; TRBD1 is a possible D gene (5 bases). V lost 0 bases and J 6 bases, leaving 15 bases between the germline ends. The CDR3 runs 16 residues. Germline CDR1 is SGHKS and CDR2 is YYEKEE (reference sequence). The CDR3 region has the DNA TGTGCCAGCAGCTTGGCCTTGCAGGGATCATATGAAAAACTGTTTTTT. Translated, it gives CASSLALQGSYEKLFF.

V is TRBV5-8 and J is TRBJ1-2, with 8 bases lining up with TRBD1. CDR1 and CDR2 (germline): SGHTS, YDEGEE. This CDR3 has 18 amino acids. With 4 bases clipped from V and 2 bases from J, the junction kept 16 bases outside the gene matches. Here the CDR3 reads CASSPWGTGQKGNYGYTF. The CDR3 region has the DNA TGTGCCAGCAGCCCGTGGGGGACAGGCCAGAAGGGCAACTATGGCTACACCTTC.

V and J are TRBV7-2 and TRBJ1-4; D remains unclear. Germline V gene data show CDR1 as SGHTA and CDR2 as FQGNSA. V shed 4 bases and J shed 8 bases, with 17 bases lying between them. There are 15 residues in the CDR3. The CDR3 reads CASSSGTVPGEKLFF. The CDR3 coding sequence is TGTGCCAGCAGCTCGGGTACGGTTCCGGGGGAAAAACTGTTTTTT.

The chain is built from TRBV5-5 and TRBJ1-2; no clear D. The CDR3 length is 15 residues. V was trimmed by 0 bases and J by 6 bases, leaving 15 bases between them. Germline CDR1 reads SGHKS; CDR2 reads YYEKEE (reference sequence). The CDR3 coding sequence is TGTGCCAGCAGCTTGGCCCTTGGGGAGGGAGATGGCTACACCTTC. Protein product: CASSLALGEGDGYTF.

This chain connects TRBV2 to TRBJ1-5; D is ambiguous. Trimming pared 6 bases from V and 0 bases from J, leaving 9 bases between. CDR1 SNHLY and CDR2 FYNNEI come from the germline V gene. This CDR3 is 14 amino acids long. CDR3 amino acids: CASRAVFSNQPQHF. The CDR3 DNA follows: TGTGCCAGCAGGGCAGTTTTTAGCAATCAGCCCCAGCATTTT.

The sample holds one count of this clone. The chain carries TRBV19 and TRBJ1-1; D is uncertain. This CDR3 spans 10 amino acids. From germline, CDR1 is LNHDA and CDR2 SQIVND (reference sequence). The V and J ends lost 5 bases and 10 bases respectively, with 8 bases between them. The CDR3 nucleotides are TGTGCCAGTAGTCCACGGGTAGCTTTCTTT. This encodes CASSPRVAFF. Variable domain in full (rest from reference TRBV19 and TRBJ1-1): DGGITQSPKYLFRKEGQNVTLSCEQNLNHDAMYWYRQDPGQGLRLIYYSQIVNDFQKGDIAEGYSVSREKKESFPLTVTSAQKNPTAFYLCASSPRVAFFGQGTRLTVV.

V usage is TRBV5-4 and J usage is TRBJ2-3; D is unclear. V gave up 4 bases and J gave up 5 bases, with 8 bases separating them. Germline CDR1 SGHNT, CDR2 YYREEE (reference sequence). There are 12 residues in the CDR3. CDR3 loop: CASSPLQDTQYF. The CDR3, as DNA: TGTGCCAGCAGCCCACTCCAAGATACGCAGTATTTT.

About this clone: Other DNA sequences within the sample encode an identical CDR3. The rearrangement joins TRBV7-2 to TRBJ1-5; no firm D call. Germline values: CDR1 SGHTA, CDR2 FQGNSA. This CDR3 has 12 amino acids. The V gene lost 3 bases and the J gene lost 3 bases, with 3 bases spanning the gap. For the CDR3, the DNA is TGTGCCAGCAGCTTCCACAATCAGCCCCAGCATTTT. It encodes CASSFHNQPQHF.

The rearrangement joins TRBV18 to TRBJ1-6; the D gene is possibly TRBD1 (6 bases). The length of the CDR3 is 15 residues. Germline V lookup: CDR1 KGHSH, CDR2 LQKENI. V was shortened by 6 bases and J by 4 bases, with 13 bases between the two germline ends. The CDR3 sequence: CASSLDQGYNSPLHF. The CDR3 DNA reads as TGTGCCAGCTCGTTGGATCAGGGGTATAATTCACCCCTCCACTTT. Combining the CDR3 with reference TRBV18 and TRBJ1-6 gives the whole variable domain NAGVMQNPRHLVRRRGQEARLRCSPMKGHSHVYWYRQLPEEGLKFMVYLQKENIIDESGMPKERFSAEFPKEGPSILRIQQVVRGDSAAYFCASSLDQGYNSPLHFGNGTRLTVT.

The rearrangement links TRBV28 to TRBJ2-7; 7 bases align to TRBD1. V was clipped by 4 bases and J by 3 bases; unmatched bases: 12. Per the germline V gene, CDR1 is MDHEN and CDR2 is SYDVKM. The CDR3 covers 16 residues. CDR3 bases: TGTGCCAGCAGTTCCCCCCGGGACAGTGTATACTACGAGCAGTACTTC. Its translation: CASSSPRDSVYYEQYF. Drawing the rest from reference TRBV28 and TRBJ2-7, the complete variable domain is DVKVTQSSRYLVKRTGEKVFLECVQDMDHENMFWYRQDPGLGLRLIYFSYDVKMKEKGDIPEGYSVSREKKERFSLILESASTNQTSMYLCASSSPRDSVYYEQYFGPGTRLTVT.

The chain combines TRBV9 with TRBJ1-1, with no clear D. Per germline, CDR1 SGDLS and CDR2 YYNGEE. The CDR3 is 13 amino acids. The V end was cut by 4 bases, the J end by 4 bases, with 11 bases between. CDR3 amino acids: CASSPSRRTEAFF. CDR3 nucleotides: TGTGCCAGCAGCCCTAGCAGACGCACTGAAGCTTTCTTT. Full variable domain (outside the CDR3, taken from reference TRBV9 and TRBJ1-1): DSGVTQTPKHLITATGQRVTLRCSPRSGDLSVYWYQQSLDQGLQFLIQYYNGEERAKGNILERFSAQQFPDLHSELNLSSLELGDSALYFCASSPSRRTEAFFGQGTRLTVV.

This chain links TRBV12-3 or TRBV12-4 with TRBJ1-5; perhaps TRBD1 as D (6 bases). The germline V and J ends were trimmed by 7 bases and 6 bases, with 13 bases remaining between them. CDR3 length: 13 residues. The CDR3 sequence is CASTEQGGQPQHF. The CDR3 DNA follows: TGTGCCAGCACGGAACAGGGCGGTCAGCCCCAGCATTTT.

The rearrangement uses TRBV5-4 and TRBJ2-1; 7 positions match TRBD2. The CDR3 is made up of 15 amino acids. Germline CDR1 and CDR2: SGHNT and YYREEE (reference sequence). The J segment lost 4 bases and the V segment lost 2 bases, leaving 6 bases of the junction unmatched. The CDR3 nucleotides are TGTGCCAGCAGCTTAAATGCGGGGGAGTACAATGAGCAGTTCTTC. Its translation: CASSLNAGEYNEQFF.

CDR3 loop: CASSVVDSPNQPQHF. The CDR3 nucleotides read TGTGCCAGCAGCGTAGTGGACAGCCCTAATCAGCCCCAGCATTTT. The chain combines TRBV9 with TRBJ1-5; the D gene is possibly TRBD1 (6 bases). The CDR3 has 15 residues. V gave up 0 bases and J gave up 4 bases, with 11 bases separating them. CDR1 and CDR2 (germline): SGDLS, YYNGEE.

The rearrangement joins TRBV4-3 to TRBJ1-2; 7 bases are a match to TRBD1. V dropped 2 bases and J dropped 4; count of bases not matched to a gene: 7. Germline lookup yields CDR1 LGHNA and CDR2 YSLEER. The CDR3 is made up of 15 amino acids. DNA for the CDR3: TGCGCCAGCAGCCAAAGACAGGGATCGAGCTATGGCTACACCTTC. It codes for CASSQRQGSSYGYTF.

The gene calls are TRBV28 and TRBJ2-7; D uncertain. The CDR3 totals 11 residues. Germline V CDR1 and CDR2: MDHEN, SYDVKM. Trimming pared 2 bases from V and 6 bases from J, leaving 5 bases between. In nucleotides, the CDR3 is TGTGCCAGCAGTTTAGGGCTCGAGCAGTACTTC. Protein sequence: CASSLGLEQYF.

This chain uses TRBV6-5 with TRBJ1-5, with D perhaps TRBD1 (5 bases). Germline V lookup: CDR1 MNHEY, CDR2 SVGAGI. The CDR3 runs 15 residues. V lost 5 bases to trimming and J lost 7 bases, with 18 bases between them. Written as DNA, the CDR3 is TGTGCCAGCAGTCAGGCTTGGCAGGGAGGCCAGCCCCAGCATTTT. This translates into CASSQAWQGGQPQHF.

This chain connects TRBV4-2 to TRBJ2-3, with a tentative D call TRBD1 (6 bases). Trimming pared 0 bases from V and 0 bases from J, leaving 22 bases between. This CDR3 is 20 amino acids long. Germline lookup yields CDR1 LGHNA and CDR2 YNFKEQ. This chain's CDR3 is CASSQEVAFRGQLSTDTQYF. Here the CDR3 DNA reads TGTGCCAGCAGCCAAGAAGTGGCCTTTCGCGGACAGCTAAGCACAGATACGCAGTATTTT.

The rearrangement links TRBV9 to TRBJ1-4; no clear D gene. V was clipped by 0 bases and J by 8 bases, with 11 bases between them. Germline V lookup: CDR1 SGDLS, CDR2 YYNGEE. CDR3 length equals 14 residues. The CDR3 spells CASSVDRPGEKLFF. DNA for the CDR3: TGTGCCAGCAGCGTAGATCGACCGGGGGAAAAACTGTTTTTT.

The rearrangement links TRBV9 to TRBJ1-4; a possible D gene is TRBD1 (6 bases). The CDR3 extends over 15 amino acids. The germline CDR1 and CDR2 sequences are SGDLS and YYNGEE. Trimming cost V 4 bases and J 4 bases, with 14 bases left between them. In nucleotides, the CDR3 is TGTGCCAGCAGCTCAGGGGAACAGCTTAATGAAAAACTGTTTTTT. It is translated as CASSSGEQLNEKLFF.

The V call is TRBV10-3, the J call TRBJ1-2, with 8 positions matching TRBD1. From germline, CDR1 is ENHRY and CDR2 SYGVKD. Trimming removed 6 bases from V and 7 bases from J; junction bases left unmatched: 10. The CDR3 runs to 14 residues. The CDR3: CAIRLTGGEGGYTF. The CDR3 DNA sequence: TGTGCCATCAGGCTAACAGGGGGAGAGGGTGGCTACACCTTC.

The chain couples TRBV7-9 to TRBJ2-5; maybe TRBD2 (5 bases). There are 14 residues in the CDR3. Germline V gene data show CDR1 as SEHNR and CDR2 as FQNEAQ (reference sequence). The germline V and J ends were trimmed by 0 bases and 4 bases, with 9 bases remaining between them. In DNA, the CDR3 is TGTGCCAGCAGCTTAGCGGGTAGCGCAGAGACCCAGTACTTC. This gives the protein CASSLAGSAETQYF.

The V and J genes are TRBV4-2 and TRBJ1-2; 7 nucleotides line up with TRBD1. J was trimmed by 1 base and V by 4 bases; bases with no gene match: 12. Germline CDR1 LGHNA, CDR2 YNFKEQ. The CDR3 length is 17 residues. The CDR3 nucleotides read TGTGCCAGCAGCCCGACAACAGGGGTCGGGGTTAACTATGGCTACACCTTC. This sequence encodes CASSPTTGVGVNYGYTF.

This rearrangement joins TRBV15 to TRBJ2-2; the D gene is possibly TRBD1 (5 bases). The germline V gene has CDR1 LNHNV and CDR2 YYDKDF (reference sequence). This CDR3 spans 15 amino acids. V lost 0 bases to trimming and J lost 0 bases, with 5 bases between them. CDR3 loop: CATSRDRANTGELFF. CDR3 in DNA: TGTGCCACCAGCAGAGACAGGGCGAACACCGGGGAGCTGTTTTTT.

The chain couples TRBV30 to TRBJ1-6; TRBD1 aligns across 9 bases. V lost 4 bases, J lost 7 bases, and 2 bases stayed unmatched. CDR1 is GTSNPN, CDR2 SVGIG, per germline (reference sequence). The CDR3 sequence is 13 residues long. In DNA form, the CDR3 reads TGTGCCTGGACCGGGACAGGGAATTCACCCCTCCACTTT. Amino acids: CAWTGTGNSPLHF.